This T cell receptor beta chain was sequenced in a study of beta chain features in type 1 diabetes. CD45RO/CCR7/CD25/CD127/CD95/CD27 separated CD4+ naive, central memory, regulatory and stem cell-like memory cells by sorting. As for this clone: Its cognate antigen is unknown.

Study-wide points: Moderately but significantly shorter TCRB CDR3s were found in Type 1 diabetes patients in all four CD4+ subsets. The study left unresolved whether HLA type influences TCRB rearrangement.

Expressed TCRB transcripts were sequenced because the isolated RNA had all been reverse transcribed beforehand. Assay: immunoSEQ multiplex PCR; the TCRdb copy retains only in-frame clones and omits some. The sample has fewer than 110,000 clones, 25% to 35% seen once. Germline V gene data show CDR1 as SGDLS and CDR2 as YYNGEE. J lost 5 bases, V lost 1 base, and 11 bases had no gene match. The CDR3 extends over 17 amino acids. The TCR originated in a woman younger than 30 with type 1 diabetes. V gene TRBV9 combines with J gene TRBJ2-3, with 9 bases matching TRBD2. The specimen sequenced was central memory CD4+ T cells from blood. DNA of the CDR3: TGTGCCAGCAGCGTACACCCTAGCGGGGACGTCCGAGATACGCAGTATTTT. It encodes CASSVHPSGDVRDTQYF.